The next 32 T cell receptor beta chains were all read from a single sample in a study of T cells in Graves' hyperthyroidism and ophthalmopathy. From RNA transcripts, TCR beta CDR3 regions were amplified. First-round RT-PCR of the TCR CDR3 relied on the HTBI primer set. TCRdb re-analysed the multiplex PCR reads in MiXCR, keeping a single row per CDR3 protein. The data show around 340,000 distinct CDR3 sequences, roughly 18% seen once. Sequencing input: blood. These receptors were taken from a woman between 35 and 50 years old with Graves' ophthalmopathy.

In this sample, this clonotype turned up many times. The CDR3 DNA follows: TGTGCCTGGGCTCCTATCAGTGGGAGGCCTTTCTTT. It specifies CAWAPISGRPFF. This chain joins TRBV30 and TRBJ1-1; unclear D gene. With 5 bases removed from V and 12 bases from J, the gap between germline ends came to 19 bases. Per germline, CDR1 GTSNPN and CDR2 SVGIG (reference sequence). The CDR3 is 12 amino acids.

This clonotype occurred many times. The chain recombines TRBV9 with TRBJ2-2; the D gene is possibly TRBD1 (5 bases). V dropped 0 bases and J dropped 8 bases, with 11 bases sitting between them. The germline CDR1 and CDR2 sequences are SGDLS and YYNGEE. The CDR3 has 14 residues. The chain's CDR3 is CASSVGSKGGELFF. The CDR3 DNA sequence: TGTGCCAGCAGCGTAGGATCAAAGGGGGGGGAGCTGTTTTTT.

This clonotype was counted at least ten times. V and J are TRBV27 and TRBJ2-2; D may match TRBD1 or TRBD2 (5 bases each). The germline V gene has CDR1 MNHEY and CDR2 SMNVEV (reference sequence). The CDR3 has 17 residues. Trimming cost V 1 base and J 4 bases, with 16 bases left between them. This chain's CDR3 is CASSLYLYQRGTGELFF. The CDR3 DNA reads TGTGCCAGCAGTTTATATTTGTACCAGAGGGGCACCGGGGAGCTGTTTTTT.

The genes are TRBV11-2 and TRBJ1-1; D is perhaps TRBD1 (5 bases). The CDR3 is 15 residues long. Germline CDR1 SGHAT, CDR2 FQNNGV. Trimming pared 5 bases from V and 0 bases from J, leaving 13 bases between. The CDR3 bases are TGTGCCAGCAGCCGGAGGGGACCATTGAACACTGAAGCTTTCTTT. It specifies CASSRRGPLNTEAFF.

This clonotype was recorded many times. The rearrangement links TRBV6-1 to TRBJ1-2; 7 nucleotides agree with TRBD1. J was trimmed by 3 bases and V by 5 bases; bases with no gene match: 3. Germline V gene lookup returns CDR1 MNHNS and CDR2 SASEGT. The CDR3 length is 13 residues. Here the CDR3 DNA reads TGTGCCAGCAGTAGGGGGCAGGACTATGGCTACACCTTC. Encoded protein: CASSRGQDYGYTF.

This clonotype was counted many times. The rearrangement links TRBV19 to TRBJ1-5, with 9 bases aligning to TRBD1. From germline, CDR1 is LNHDA and CDR2 SQIVND (reference sequence). This CDR3 comprises 16 residues. V dropped 1 base and J dropped 7; count of bases not matched to a gene: 8. CDR3 sequence reads: CASSIGGTGFEQPQHF. In DNA form, the CDR3 reads TGTGCCAGTAGTATAGGTGGGACAGGGTTTGAGCAGCCCCAGCATTTT. Drawing the rest from reference TRBV19 and TRBJ1-5, the complete variable domain is DGGITQSPKYLFRKEGQNVTLSCEQNLNHDAMYWYRQDPGQGLRLIYYSQIVNDFQKGDIAEGYSVSREKKESFPLTVTSAQKNPTAFYLCASSIGGTGFEQPQHFGDGTRLSIL.

This clonotype was seen at least ten times. This chain joins TRBV6-2 or TRBV6-3 and TRBJ2-7; TRBD2 aligns across 7 bases. There are 15 residues in the CDR3. Trimming took 5 bases from V and 2 from J; bases not matched to a gene: 9. From germline, CDR1 is MNHEY and CDR2 SVGEGT. The CDR3 DNA is TGTGCCAGCAGTGGGCCACCGGGACTACCCTACGAGCAGTACTTC. Its protein product is CASSGPPGLPYEQYF.

This CDR3 is CASSLEGGAPQETQYF. CDR3 nucleotide sequence: TGCGCCAGCAGCTTGGAAGGCGGGGCCCCCCAAGAGACCCAGTACTTC. V and J are TRBV5-1 and TRBJ2-5; D perhaps matches TRBD2 (6 bases). CDR3 size: 16 residues. Looked up from germline, CDR1 is SGHRS and CDR2 is YFSETQ. V lost 0 bases and J 1 base, leaving 13 bases between the germline ends.

In its sample, this clonotype was seen many times. V gene TRBV28 combines with J gene TRBJ1-1, with D hard to call. The CDR3 contains 15 residues. The V gene's germline CDR1 is MDHEN and CDR2 SYDVKM. V lost 5 bases and J lost 3, with 16 bases in between. CDR3 bases: TGTGCCAGCAGTCCTACTTTTGCCGTGGACACTGAAGCTTTCTTT. Translation gives CASSPTFAVDTEAFF. The full variable domain, rest sourced from reference TRBV28 and TRBJ1-1, is DVKVTQSSRYLVKRTGEKVFLECVQDMDHENMFWYRQDPGLGLRLIYFSYDVKMKEKGDIPEGYSVSREKKERFSLILESASTNQTSMYLCASSPTFAVDTEAFFGQGTRLTVV.

The V gene is TRBV28, the J gene TRBJ2-7; possible D gene TRBD2, 6 bases. Trimming pared 3 bases from V and 2 bases from J, leaving 14 bases between. The CDR3 has 15 amino acids. Germline CDR1 is MDHEN and CDR2 is SYDVKM. The CDR3 is CASSFSPWGAYEQYF. CDR3 bases: TGTGCCAGCAGTTTTTCGCCTTGGGGGGCCTACGAGCAGTACTTC.

This clonotype turned up a few times. One base away lies a much larger clone, so this may be a sequencing read error. The chain recombines TRBV20-1 with TRBJ1-5, with a weak D call TRBD1 (5 bases). Deletions cut 4 bases from V and 2 bases from J, with 15 bases between. This CDR3 has 15 residues. Germline V gene data show CDR1 as DFQATT and CDR2 as SNEGSKA (reference sequence). CDR3 coding DNA: TGCAGTGCTATCTCCGGGACGAGGGGCAATCAGCCCCAGCATTTT. Encoded protein: CSAISGTRGNQPQHF.

The table lists this clonotype with a few counts. The rearrangement links TRBV20-1 to TRBJ2-5; D possibly corresponds to TRBD1 (5 bases). The germline V and J ends were trimmed by 4 bases and 3 bases, with 15 bases remaining between them. The length of the CDR3 is 14 residues. Per germline, CDR1 DFQATT and CDR2 SNEGSKA (reference sequence). The CDR3 here is CSAMDTLGKETQYF. The CDR3 bases are TGCAGTGCTATGGACACATTGGGAAAAGAGACCCAGTACTTC.

At least ten counts were recorded for this clonotype. The chain couples TRBV19 to TRBJ1-1, with TRBD1 matching over 7 bases. From germline, CDR1 is LNHDA and CDR2 SQIVND (reference sequence). V shed 7 bases and J 1 base; nucleotides not matched to a gene: 15. The CDR3 extends over 17 amino acids. In DNA, the CDR3 is TGTGCCAGTACCATCGGACAGGCAGGGAGGGGGAACACTGAAGCTTTCTTT. It is translated as CASTIGQAGRGNTEAFF.

This clonotype has ten or more counts. The chain is built from TRBV27 and TRBJ2-7; no clear D. The V gene lost 1 base and the J gene lost 4 bases, with 8 bases spanning the gap. The CDR3 is 13 residues long. The germline V gene has CDR1 MNHEY and CDR2 SMNVEV (reference sequence). The DNA for the CDR3 is TGTGCCAGCAGTTTATGGGTCGCGTACGAGCAGTACTTC. Amino acid sequence: CASSLWVAYEQYF.

This clonotype has at least ten counts. J is TRBJ2-7 and V is TRBV5-8; TRBD1 agrees at 11 bases. Germline CDR1 is SGHTS and CDR2 is YDEGEE. Germline trimming cut 4 bases from V and 5 bases from J; bases unmatched to any gene: 11. This CDR3 region has 16 residues. The CDR3 protein is CASSPAPGQGVHEQYF. The CDR3 DNA sequence: TGTGCCAGCAGCCCTGCCCCGGGACAGGGGGTCCACGAGCAGTACTTC.

Worth noting for this clonotype: This CDR3 fails to terminate in the conserved phenylalanine or tryptophan, so it likely reflects a read error. V and J are TRBV20-1 and TRBJ2-7; D may correspond to TRBD1 or TRBD2 (5 bases each). The germline V and J ends were trimmed by 5 bases and 0 bases, with 5 bases remaining between them. There are 11 residues in the CDR3. The germline gives CDR1 DFQATT, CDR2 SNEGSKA (reference sequence). The CDR3 region has the DNA TGCAGTGCTGGGACCTCCTACGAGCAGTACCTC. It encodes CSAGTSYEQYL.

V usage is TRBV28 and J usage is TRBJ2-2; 9 bases fit TRBD2. Per germline, CDR1 MDHEN and CDR2 SYDVKM. The CDR3 covers 15 residues. J gave up 1 base and V 5 bases, and 2 bases lay outside the gene matches. CDR3 protein: CASSPSGENTGELFF. In nucleotides, the CDR3 is TGTGCCAGCAGTCCTAGCGGGGAGAACACCGGGGAGCTGTTTTTT.

This clonotype was counted at least ten times. The V and J genes are TRBV19 and TRBJ1-5, with D tentatively TRBD1 (6 bases). The CDR3 covers 13 residues. Looked up from germline, CDR1 is LNHDA and CDR2 is SQIVND (reference sequence). Trimming pared 4 bases from V and 9 bases from J, leaving 13 bases between. CDR3 nucleotides: TGTGCCAGTAGTAGGGGGGGACAAGTGCCCCAGCATTTT. It translates to CASSRGGQVPQHF.

This clonotype was seen many times. The chain uses TRBV5-1 and TRBJ1-5; D uncertain. The length of the CDR3 is 15 residues. V shed 5 bases and J shed 6 bases, with 18 bases lying between them. Per germline, CDR1 SGHRS and CDR2 YFSETQ. The chain's CDR3 is CASRERLEASQPQHF. The CDR3 nucleotides are TGCGCCAGCAGAGAACGTCTGGAGGCCAGTCAGCCCCAGCATTTT. The full variable domain, in which reference TRBV5-1 and TRBJ1-5 provide the parts outside the CDR3, is KAGVTQTPRYLIKTRGQQVTLSCSPISGHRSVSWYQQTPGQGLQFLFEYFSETQRNKGNFPGRFSGRQFSNSRSEMNVSTLELGDSALYLCASRERLEASQPQHFGDGTRLSIL.

In its sample, this clonotype was seen many times. The rearrangement links TRBV11-2 to TRBJ2-4, with D possibly being TRBD1 (6 bases). Trimming left V 3 bases short and J 3 bases short, with 9 bases between. Looked up from germline, CDR1 is SGHAT and CDR2 is FQNNGV. The CDR3 is 14 residues long. The CDR3 sequence: CASSLMTGKNIQYF. As DNA, the CDR3 is TGTGCCAGCAGCTTGATGACAGGCAAAAACATTCAGTACTTC.

In this sample, this clonotype turned up many times. The rearrangement links TRBV12-3 or TRBV12-4 to TRBJ2-7; 9 bases fit TRBD2. This CDR3 contains 14 residues. Trimming took 2 bases from V and 5 from J; bases not matched to a gene: 4. The CDR3 nucleotides read TGTGCCAGCAGTTTACGCGGGAGGGAGGACGAGCAGTACTTC. Protein: CASSLRGREDEQYF.

This clonotype has a count of ten or more. V gene TRBV7-2 combines with J gene TRBJ1-3, with D hard to call. Between the trimmed V and J ends, which lost 0 bases and 7 bases, there was a span of 13 bases. Germline CDR1 reads SGHTA; CDR2 reads FQGNSA. The CDR3 is made up of 15 amino acids. The CDR3 is CASSLAKGTGNTIYF. The CDR3 bases are TGTGCCAGCAGCTTAGCGAAGGGAACGGGTAACACCATATATTTT.

Written as DNA, the CDR3 is TGCGCCAGCAGCCAGGTCGGACAGGGTCGGACTGAAGCTTTCTTT. Translated, it gives CASSQVGQGRTEAFF. The genes are TRBV4-1 and TRBJ1-1, with 8 nucleotides matching TRBD1. The V gene end was trimmed by 3 bases and the J gene end by 5 bases; junction bases not matched to a gene: 8. The germline gives CDR1 MGHRA, CDR2 YSYEKL. The CDR3 loop spans 15 amino acids.

This clonotype occurred many times. The V gene is TRBV11-2, the J gene TRBJ2-7; D tentatively fits TRBD1 or TRBD2 (5 bases each). The V end was cut by 1 base, the J end by 4 bases, with 23 bases between. The CDR3 extends over 18 amino acids. Germline CDR1 reads SGHAT; CDR2 reads FQNNGV. The CDR3 DNA reads as TGTGCCAGCAGCTTAGGTAGGCCAGGGAGCTCCCCGGGATACGAGCAGTACTTC. It codes for CASSLGRPGSSPGYEQYF.

This clonotype was counted between two and nine times. V usage is TRBV12-3 or TRBV12-4 and J usage is TRBJ1-1, with D uncertain. The CDR3 is 17 residues long. Trimming left V 7 bases short and J 6 bases short, with 27 bases between. The chain's CDR3 is CASNFQSANSGFPEAFF. CDR3 nucleotides: TGTGCCAGCAACTTTCAATCCGCAAATTCTGGGTTCCCTGAAGCTTTCTTT.

The V call is TRBV19, the J call TRBJ1-1; 8 bases are a match to TRBD1. Germline V lookup: CDR1 LNHDA, CDR2 SQIVND (reference sequence). CDR3 length: 15 residues. V shed 7 bases and J 5 bases; nucleotides not matched to a gene: 12. The CDR3 DNA reads as TGTGCCAGTAAAGGAATCGCAGGGGGCACGACTGAAGCTTTCTTT. The encoded protein is CASKGIAGGTTEAFF. The full variable domain, its missing parts supplied by reference TRBV19 and TRBJ1-1, is DGGITQSPKYLFRKEGQNVTLSCEQNLNHDAMYWYRQDPGQGLRLIYYSQIVNDFQKGDIAEGYSVSREKKESFPLTVTSAQKNPTAFYLCASKGIAGGTTEAFFGQGTRLTVV.

This chain connects TRBV4-2 to TRBJ2-7, with D uncertain. V lost 0 bases and J 3 bases, leaving 12 bases between the germline ends. The length of the CDR3 is 15 residues. CDR1 and CDR2 (germline): LGHNA, YNFKEQ. CDR3: CASSQDAGGNYEQYF. The DNA of the CDR3 is TGTGCCAGCAGCCAAGATGCTGGCGGAAACTACGAGCAGTACTTC.

This clonotype was picked up many times. This sequence joins TRBV19 and TRBJ2-7; 8 nucleotides agree with TRBD1. Germline V gene sequence: CDR1 LNHDA, CDR2 SQIVND (reference sequence). V was clipped by 1 base and J by 3 bases; unmatched bases: 5. CDR3 size: 15 residues. The CDR3 sequence: CASSIVGQGGYEQYF. DNA of the CDR3: TGTGCCAGTAGTATAGTCGGACAGGGCGGCTACGAGCAGTACTTC.

This clonotype was seen repeatedly, ten times or more. The gene calls are TRBV30 and TRBJ1-6; D gene uncertain. The germline V and J ends were trimmed by 0 bases and 5 bases, with 8 bases remaining between them. This CDR3 spans 14 amino acids. Germline V gene sequence: CDR1 GTSNPN, CDR2 SVGIG (reference sequence). The CDR3 DNA sequence: TGTGCCTGGAGTGTAAAGAGAAATAATTCACCCCTCCACTTT. Protein: CAWSVKRNNSPLHF.

The genes are TRBV6-1 and TRBJ2-7, with 9 positions matching TRBD1. The CDR3 is 14 amino acids. After removal of 6 bases from V and 3 bases from J, the junction contained 6 bases not matched to a gene. The germline gives CDR1 MNHNS, CDR2 SASEGT. CDR3 nucleotide sequence: TGTGCCAGCAGCCGCGGACAGGGGAACTACGAGCAGTACTTC. Translation: CASSRGQGNYEQYF.

This clonotype was recorded many times. V gene TRBV14 combines with J gene TRBJ2-7; possibly TRBD1 for D (5 bases). CDR1 SGHDN and CDR2 FVKESK come from the germline V gene. This CDR3 contains 14 residues. V was cut by 0 bases and J by 9 bases, with 15 bases left in between. CDR3 loop: CASSQDLGPFVQYF. CDR3 sequence (DNA): TGTGCCAGCAGCCAAGATCTGGGGCCCTTTGTGCAGTACTTC.

Ten or more counts support this clonotype. One end of the junction varies from germline; a read error may be responsible. The CDR3 coding sequence is TGTGCCACCAGCAGACAGGGGGCTATCCAGCCCCAGCATTTC. It specifies CATSRQGAIQPQHF. The chain links TRBV15 to TRBJ1-5; 8 positions agree with TRBD1. From germline, CDR1 is LNHNV and CDR2 YYDKDF (reference sequence). The CDR3 covers 14 residues. The entire variable domain, with the rest obtained from reference TRBV15 and TRBJ1-5, is as follows: DAMVIQNPRYQVTQFGKPVTLSCSQTLNHNVMYWYQQKSSQAPKLLFHYYDKDFNNEADTPDNFQSRRPNTSFCFLDIRSPGLGDTAMYLCATSRQGAIQPQHFGDGTRLSIL.